Listed here are 29 T cell receptor beta chains from one sample, sequenced in a study of blood T cell repertoires in COVID-19. Profiling relied on immunoSEQ multiplex PCR, and the TCRdb table lists in-frame clones only, not all of them. The sample lists roughly 56,000 clones; almost 90% were seen once. The sample consisted of peripheral blood. The receptors originated from a man between 60 and 75 years old with active COVID-19.

In DNA, the CDR3 is TGTGCCAGCAGCTATCTAGCGGGGGGTGAGACCCAGTACTTC. Amino acid sequence: CASSYLAGGETQYF. The rearrangement links TRBV7-9 to TRBJ2-5; 11 bases are a match to TRBD2. Looked up from germline, CDR1 is SEHNR and CDR2 is FQNEAQ (reference sequence). The V and J ends lost 4 bases and 5 bases, in that order; junction bases with no gene match: 3. The CDR3 is made up of 14 amino acids.

J is TRBJ2-1 and V is TRBV28; TRBD2 agrees at 10 bases. This CDR3 spans 15 amino acids. Germline trimming cut 8 bases from V and 4 bases from J; bases unmatched to any gene: 8. Germline V gene lookup returns CDR1 MDHEN and CDR2 SYDVKM. This CDR3 is CASADWTSGYNEQFF. The DNA for the CDR3 is TGTGCCAGCGCGGACTGGACTAGCGGATACAATGAGCAGTTCTTC.

The chain uses TRBV4-1 and TRBJ2-3; D is possibly TRBD2 (6 bases). With 4 bases removed from V and 2 bases from J, the gap between germline ends came to 16 bases. CDR1 is MGHRA, CDR2 YSYEKL, per germline. This CDR3 is 16 amino acids long. This chain's CDR3 is CASSRIGGSFTDTQYF. For the CDR3, the DNA is TGCGCCAGCAGCCGCATAGGAGGGTCCTTCACAGATACGCAGTATTTT.

The gene calls are TRBV24-1 and TRBJ2-3, with D possibly being TRBD2 (5 bases). Between the trimmed V and J ends, which lost 3 bases and 2 bases, there was a span of 8 bases. The germline CDR1 and CDR2 sequences are KGHDR and SFDVKD. The CDR3 runs to 14 residues. In DNA, the CDR3 is TGTGCCACCAGTGATGACGGACTCACAGATACGCAGTATTTT. Protein product: CATSDDGLTDTQYF.

CDR3 nucleotides: TGCGCCAGCAGCTTTGGCCTAGCGGGAGACGAGCAGTACTTC. This codes for CASSFGLAGDEQYF. The chain carries TRBV5-1 and TRBJ2-7; 10 bases are shared with TRBD2. V shed 2 bases and J 5 bases; nucleotides not matched to a gene: 4. Germline V lookup: CDR1 SGHRS, CDR2 YFSETQ. The CDR3 runs 14 residues.

The rearrangement links TRBV7-2 to TRBJ2-5, with 12 bases lining up with TRBD2. Germline trimming cut 5 bases from V and 4 bases from J; bases unmatched to any gene: 8. Germline-derived CDR1 and CDR2 are SGHTA and FQGNSA. The CDR3 runs 16 residues. In DNA, the CDR3 is TGTGCCAGCAGCCCGCTGACTAGCGGGAGTCGAGAGACCCAGTACTTC. Residues: CASSPLTSGSRETQYF.

The V gene is TRBV29-1, the J gene TRBJ2-7; 10 bases agree with TRBD2. Per germline, CDR1 SQVTM and CDR2 ANQGSEA. V shed 2 bases, J shed 6 bases, and the junction held 4 bases outside the gene matches. The CDR3 length is 13 residues. The DNA for the CDR3 is TGCAGCGTTGAAAGCGGGAGGGCTAGCGAGCAGTACTTC. Its protein product is CSVESGRASEQYF.

J is TRBJ1-1 and V is TRBV7-9, with 7 bases fitting TRBD1. The CDR3 is made up of 14 amino acids. CDR1 SEHNR and CDR2 FQNEAQ come from the germline V gene (reference sequence). V gave up 2 bases and J gave up 5 bases; unmatched junction bases: 5. The CDR3 sequence is CASSLSTGKTEAFF. DNA of the CDR3: TGTGCCAGCAGCTTATCGACAGGGAAAACTGAAGCTTTCTTT.

The chain links TRBV2 to TRBJ2-7; D is unclear. Germline V gene sequence: CDR1 SNHLY, CDR2 FYNNEI. V shed 3 bases and J shed 0 bases, with 12 bases lying between them. CDR3 size: 15 residues. The CDR3 DNA reads TGTGCCAGCAGTGACATCCGGAGAAGCTCCTACGAGCAGTACTTC. This encodes CASSDIRRSSYEQYF.

This clone was detected only a few times. CDR3 amino acids: CASNPGTGHYEQYF. CDR3 nucleotide sequence: TGTGCCAGCAACCCCGGGACAGGGCACTACGAGCAGTACTTC. The chain employs TRBV14 and TRBJ2-7; 9 positions agree with TRBD1. The CDR3 runs to 14 residues. Looked up from germline, CDR1 is SGHDN and CDR2 is FVKESK. V shed 7 bases and J 3 bases; nucleotides not matched to a gene: 7. Drawing the rest from reference TRBV14 and TRBJ2-7, the complete variable domain is EAGVTQFPSHSVIEKGQTVTLRCDPISGHDNLYWYRRVMGKEIKFLLHFVKESKQDESGMPNNRFLAERTGGTYSTLKVQPAELEDSGVYFCASNPGTGHYEQYFGPGTRLTVT.

The chain has TRBV4-3 and TRBJ1-2; the match to TRBD1 covers 8 bases. This CDR3 has 16 amino acids. V was pared by 4 bases and J by 5 bases, with 12 bases of the junction left unmatched. From germline, CDR1 is LGHNA and CDR2 YSLEER. The CDR3 coding sequence is TGCGCCAGCAGCCCGGACAGGGAGTATCGGAGATATGGCTACACCTTC. It codes for CASSPDREYRRYGYTF.

The chain carries TRBV4-3 and TRBJ1-3, with TRBD1 identical over 7 bases. Germline assignment: CDR1 LGHNA and CDR2 YSLEER. The V gene end was trimmed by 1 base and the J gene end by 3 bases; junction bases not matched to a gene: 9. CDR3 length: 17 residues. CDR3 sequence reads: CASSQVPTGMDGNTIYF. DNA for the CDR3: TGCGCCAGCAGCCAAGTCCCGACAGGGATGGATGGAAACACCATATATTTT.

This sequence joins TRBV5-5 and TRBJ2-1, with D maybe TRBD2 (7 bases). The germline CDR1 and CDR2 sequences are SGHKS and YYEKEE (reference sequence). The CDR3 totals 15 residues. Trimming removed 4 bases from V and 6 bases from J, with 17 bases in between. This CDR3 is CASSASGGHRNEQFF. CDR3 in DNA: TGTGCCAGCAGCGCATCGGGGGGACACCGCAATGAGCAGTTCTTC.

The CDR3 region is CATSPTPGTGMAGELFF. CDR3 nucleotide sequence: TGTGCCACCAGCCCTACTCCCGGGACAGGGATGGCCGGGGAGCTGTTTTTT. The rearrangement uses TRBV15 and TRBJ2-2; 9 positions agree with TRBD1. The CDR3 covers 17 residues. CDR1 and CDR2 (germline): LNHNV, YYDKDF (reference sequence). Trimming removed 5 bases from V and 6 bases from J; junction bases left unmatched: 13.

This clone has just one count. This chain connects TRBV7-2 to TRBJ1-2; tentative D call: TRBD1 (5 bases). Trimming left V 5 bases short and J 1 base short, with 11 bases between. Germline CDR1 is SGHTA and CDR2 is FQGNSA. The CDR3 is 14 residues long. The CDR3 protein is CASSDTGFNYGYTF. CDR3 sequence (DNA): TGTGCCAGCAGCGATACAGGATTTAACTATGGCTACACCTTC.

The rearrangement uses TRBV28 and TRBJ2-1; weak D call: TRBD2 (5 bases). Trimming shortened V by 1 base and J by 2 bases, and 12 bases separated the two germline ends. CDR1 is MDHEN, CDR2 SYDVKM, per germline. The CDR3 is made up of 16 amino acids. DNA of the CDR3: TGTGCCAGCAGTTTATTGGGGAGCACAACCTACAATGAGCAGTTCTTC. It encodes CASSLLGSTTYNEQFF. The variable domain in full, completed from reference TRBV28 and TRBJ2-1, reads DVKVTQSSRYLVKRTGEKVFLECVQDMDHENMFWYRQDPGLGLRLIYFSYDVKMKEKGDIPEGYSVSREKKERFSLILESASTNQTSMYLCASSLLGSTTYNEQFFGPGTRLTVL.

This chain joins TRBV27 and TRBJ1-1; D gene ambiguous. Trimming pared 5 bases from V and 4 bases from J, leaving 14 bases between. CDR1 MNHEY and CDR2 SMNVEV come from the germline V gene (reference sequence). The CDR3 contains 14 residues. CDR3: CASSGRVLGTEAFF. CDR3 sequence (DNA): TGTGCCAGCAGTGGGAGGGTTTTAGGCACTGAAGCTTTCTTT.

The chain couples TRBV19 to TRBJ2-3, with TRBD1 matching 7 bases. This CDR3 is built from 15 residues. CDR1 is LNHDA, CDR2 SQIVND, per germline (reference sequence). Trimming removed 6 bases from V and 4 bases from J; junction bases left unmatched: 10. CDR3 residues: CASSSTPGTADTQYF. The CDR3 DNA reads TGTGCCAGTAGCTCCACCCCTGGGACAGCAGATACGCAGTATTTT.

The rearrangement uses TRBV28 and TRBJ2-5; maybe TRBD1 (6 bases). The V gene's germline CDR1 is MDHEN and CDR2 SYDVKM. Trimming shortened V by 9 bases and J by 0 bases, and 11 bases separated the two germline ends. The CDR3 runs 13 residues. In nucleotides, the CDR3 is TGTGCCAGTACGGCAGGGGACCAAGAGACCCAGTACTTC. Translation gives CASTAGDQETQYF.

This rearrangement joins TRBV27 to TRBJ1-4; 10 bases fit TRBD1. The junction had 6 bases not matched to a gene; V was cut back by 5 bases and J by 6 bases. The CDR3 covers 15 residues. Germline-derived CDR1 and CDR2 are MNHEY and SMNVEV (reference sequence). DNA of the CDR3: TGTGCCAGCAGTAGTCCGACAGGGGGCCATGAAAAACTGTTTTTT. As protein: CASSSPTGGHEKLFF.

This clone is a singleton in its sample. The chain combines TRBV19 with TRBJ2-7; 7 bases align to TRBD1. Germline values: CDR1 LNHDA, CDR2 SQIVND (reference sequence). The CDR3 sequence is 15 residues long. Trimming cost V 5 bases and J 4 bases; bases outside gene matches: 11. CDR3 amino acids: CASSSYDTGQYEQYF. CDR3 bases: TGTGCCAGTAGTTCTTACGACACGGGACAGTACGAGCAGTACTTC.

This clone was picked up one time. V and J are TRBV7-2 and TRBJ1-5; weak D call: TRBD1 (5 bases). From germline, CDR1 is SGHTA and CDR2 FQGNSA. The CDR3 runs 15 residues. Trimming pared 3 bases from V and 5 bases from J, leaving 14 bases between. The DNA for the CDR3 is TGTGCCAGCAGCTTGTCTCTCACCAGGGATCAGCCCCAGCATTTT. It translates to CASSLSLTRDQPQHF.

This clone turned up a few times. The chain employs TRBV30 and TRBJ1-1; TRBD1 agrees at 7 bases. Germline assignment: CDR1 GTSNPN and CDR2 SVGIG (reference sequence). This CDR3 has 15 amino acids. V shed 2 bases, J shed 1 base, and the junction held 7 bases outside the gene matches. The CDR3 region has the DNA TGTGCCTGGAGTAATTTGGGACAGTCGAACACTGAAGCTTTCTTT. The encoded protein is CAWSNLGQSNTEAFF.

V usage is TRBV28 and J usage is TRBJ2-3, with 8 bases aligning to TRBD1. CDR1 is MDHEN and CDR2 is SYDVKM in the germline V gene. Unmatched junction bases numbered 14, after V lost 6 bases and J lost 9 bases. CDR3 length equals 15 residues. CDR3 DNA: TGTGCCAGCAGCTCGACAGGGGAGAGGGTACGGACGCAGTATTTT. Its protein is CASSSTGERVRTQYF.

This clone was observed once. The J gene is TRBJ1-5, the V gene TRBV7-3; no reliable D call. This CDR3 has 15 residues. The germline gives CDR1 SGHTA, CDR2 FQGTGA. V was trimmed by 1 base and J by 1 base, leaving 8 bases between them. The CDR3, as DNA: TGTGCCAGCAGCTTAATTCAATCCAGCAATCAGCCCCAGCATTTT. Translating gives CASSLIQSSNQPQHF.

The chain uses TRBV7-9 and TRBJ2-7, with 9 bases lining up with TRBD1. The CDR3 covers 13 residues. Trimming took 5 bases from V and 6 from J; bases not matched to a gene: 5. The germline V gene encodes CDR1 SEHNR and CDR2 FQNEAQ (reference sequence). CDR3 residues: CASSPDRGGEQYF. Written as DNA, the CDR3 is TGTGCCAGCAGCCCGGACAGGGGAGGCGAGCAGTACTTC.

This clone showed up just a few times. This chain links TRBV5-1 with TRBJ2-7; 9 nucleotides align to TRBD2. Per germline, CDR1 SGHRS and CDR2 YFSETQ. V shed 4 bases and J 3 bases; nucleotides not matched to a gene: 8. The CDR3 runs to 15 residues. As DNA, the CDR3 is TGCGCCAGCAGCCCCCTGGCGGGAGGGAACTACGAGCAGTACTTC. Its translation is CASSPLAGGNYEQYF.

This chain uses TRBV5-8 with TRBJ1-3; D unclear. V gave up 5 bases and J gave up 4 bases, with 7 bases separating them. The CDR3 is 12 residues long. Germline V gives CDR1 SGHTS, CDR2 YDEGEE. The CDR3 region has the DNA TGTGCCAGCAGACGGAGCGGAAACACCATATATTTT. Its protein product is CASRRSGNTIYF.

The genes are TRBV11-2 and TRBJ2-1; TRBD1 aligns across 7 bases. Germline V gene lookup returns CDR1 SGHAT and CDR2 FQNNGV. The length of the CDR3 is 14 residues. Germline trimming cut 8 bases from V and 9 bases from J; bases unmatched to any gene: 13. The CDR3 sequence is CASGPTGAWGEQFF. The CDR3 DNA reads TGTGCCAGCGGCCCAACAGGGGCTTGGGGTGAGCAGTTCTTC.